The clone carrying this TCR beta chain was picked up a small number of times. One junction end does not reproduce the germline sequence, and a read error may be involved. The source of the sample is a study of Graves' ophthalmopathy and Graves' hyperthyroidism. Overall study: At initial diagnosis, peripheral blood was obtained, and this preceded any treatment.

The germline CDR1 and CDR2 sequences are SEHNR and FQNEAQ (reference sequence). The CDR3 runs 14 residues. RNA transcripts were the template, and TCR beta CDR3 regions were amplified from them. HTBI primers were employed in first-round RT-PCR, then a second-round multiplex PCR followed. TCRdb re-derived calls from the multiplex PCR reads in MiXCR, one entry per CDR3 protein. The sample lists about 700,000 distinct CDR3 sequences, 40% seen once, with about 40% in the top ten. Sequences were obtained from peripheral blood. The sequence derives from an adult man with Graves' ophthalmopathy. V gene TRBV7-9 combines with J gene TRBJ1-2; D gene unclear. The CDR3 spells CASSLSEGDYGCTF. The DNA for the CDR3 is TGTGCCAGCAGCCTCTCTGAGGGCGACTATGGCTGCACCTTC.